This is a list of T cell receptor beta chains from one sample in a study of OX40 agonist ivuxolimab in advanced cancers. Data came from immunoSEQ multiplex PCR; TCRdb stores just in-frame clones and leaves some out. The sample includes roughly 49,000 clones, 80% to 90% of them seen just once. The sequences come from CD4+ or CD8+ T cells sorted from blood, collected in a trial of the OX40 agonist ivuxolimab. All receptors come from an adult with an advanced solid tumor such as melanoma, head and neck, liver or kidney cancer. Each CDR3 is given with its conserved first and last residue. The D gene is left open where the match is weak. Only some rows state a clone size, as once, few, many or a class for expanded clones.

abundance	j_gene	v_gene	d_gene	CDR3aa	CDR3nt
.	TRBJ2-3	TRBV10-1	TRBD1	CASSEDRGFTDTQYF	TGCGCCAGCAGTGAGGACAGGGGGTTCACAGATACGCAGTATTTT
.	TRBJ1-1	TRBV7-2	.	CASSSVVSGTTEAFF	TGTGCCAGCAGCTCTGTAGTATCCGGGACGACTGAAGCTTTCTTT
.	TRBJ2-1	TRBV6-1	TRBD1	CASSDWTGRDEQFF	TGTGCCAGCAGTGATTGGACAGGTCGGGATGAGCAGTTCTTC
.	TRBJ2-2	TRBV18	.	CASSAETGGDTGELFF	TGTGCCAGCTCAGCGGAGACAGGTGGGGACACCGGGGAGCTGTTTTTT
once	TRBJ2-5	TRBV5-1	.	CASSLVTAQETQYF	TGCGCCAGCAGCTTGGTAACAGCCCAAGAGACCCAGTACTTC
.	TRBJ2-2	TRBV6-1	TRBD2	CASSGGTSGGNTGELFF	TGTGCCAGCAGTGGTGGGACTAGCGGGGGAAACACCGGGGAGCTGTTTTTT
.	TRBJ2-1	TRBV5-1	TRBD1	CASTGSGTGVNEQFF	TGCGCCAGCACAGGATCCGGGACAGGGGTCAATGAGCAGTTCTTC
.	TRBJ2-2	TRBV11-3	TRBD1	CASSPRTGNTGELFF	TGTGCCAGCAGCCCCCGGACAGGGAACACCGGGGAGCTGTTTTTT
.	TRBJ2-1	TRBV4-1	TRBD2	CASSLSGRDEQFF	TGCGCCAGCAGCCTTAGCGGGCGAGATGAGCAGTTCTTC
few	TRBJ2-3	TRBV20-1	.	CSAIETDTQYF	TGCAGTGCTATTGAAACAGATACGCAGTATTTT
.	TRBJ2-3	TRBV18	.	CASSLEAGTDTQYF	TGTGCCAGCTCACTCGAAGCGGGCACAGATACGCAGTATTTT
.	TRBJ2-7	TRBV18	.	CASSPSGSYEQYF	TGTGCCAGCTCACCGAGCGGATCCTACGAGCAGTACTTC
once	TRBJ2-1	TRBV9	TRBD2	CASSEAGVAYNEQFF	TGTGCCAGCAGCGAAGCGGGAGTAGCCTACAATGAGCAGTTCTTC
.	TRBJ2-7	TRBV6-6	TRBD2	CASSKGTREIEQYF	TGTGCCAGCAGCAAAGGGACTAGAGAAATCGAGCAGTACTTC
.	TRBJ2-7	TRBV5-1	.	CASSLVGGDEQYF	TGCGCCAGCAGCTTGGTAGGCGGGGACGAGCAGTACTTC
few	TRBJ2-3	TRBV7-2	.	CASSLDRQTDTQYF	TGTGCCAGCAGCTTAGACAGACAGACAGATACGCAGTATTTT
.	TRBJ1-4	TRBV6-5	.	CASSSGPAREEKLFF	TGTGCCAGCAGTTCCGGCCCCGCTAGAGAGGAAAAACTGTTTTTT
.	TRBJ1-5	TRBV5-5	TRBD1	CASSFEAGQINQPQHF	TGTGCCAGCAGCTTTGAGGCGGGACAGATTAATCAGCCCCAGCATTTT
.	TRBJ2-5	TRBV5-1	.	CASSPEGPPKETQYF	TGCGCCAGCAGCCCGGAGGGGCCCCCCAAGGAGACCCAGTACTTC
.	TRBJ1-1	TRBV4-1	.	CASSQAGQRGEAFF	TGCGCCAGCAGCCAAGCCGGACAGAGAGGTGAAGCTTTCTTT
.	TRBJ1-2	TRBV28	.	CASSSGSTFYGYTF	TGTGCCAGCAGTTCAGGAAGTACCTTCTATGGCTACACCTTC
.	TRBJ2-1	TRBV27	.	CASRLGGSSYNEQFF	TGTGCCAGCAGATTAGGAGGGAGCTCCTACAATGAGCAGTTCTTC
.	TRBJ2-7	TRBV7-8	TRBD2	CASSLAGGYDEQYF	TGTGCCAGCAGCTTGGCGGGGGGGTATGACGAGCAGTACTTC
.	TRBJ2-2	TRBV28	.	CAMKSGTGELFF	TGTGCCATGAAGAGCGGCACCGGGGAGCTGTTTTTT
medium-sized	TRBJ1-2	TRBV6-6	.	CASSYSNSGYTF	TGTGCCAGCAGTTACTCGAATTCTGGCTACACCTTC
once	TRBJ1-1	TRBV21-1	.	CASSKGQQGNTEAFF	TGTGCCAGCAGCAAAGGACAACAGGGAAACACTGAAGCTTTCTTT
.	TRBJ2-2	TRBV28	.	CASSSAWTTHTGELFF	TGTGCCAGCAGTTCAGCTTGGACTACCCACACCGGGGAGCTGTTTTTT
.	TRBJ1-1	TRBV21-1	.	CASSKRGLEGAENTEAFF	TGTGCCAGCAGCAAAAGGGGGTTGGAGGGGGCCGAGAACACTGAAGCTTTCTTT
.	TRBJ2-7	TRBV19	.	CASMPGTASYEQYF	TGTGCCAGTATGCCAGGGACTGCATCCTACGAGCAGTACTTC
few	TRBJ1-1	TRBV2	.	CASKNTVNTEAFF	TGTGCCAGCAAGAATACAGTGAACACTGAAGCTTTCTTT
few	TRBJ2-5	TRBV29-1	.	CSVDVGETQYF	TGCAGCGTAGACGTAGGGGAGACCCAGTACTTC
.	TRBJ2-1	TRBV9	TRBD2	CASSVTGTSFYNEQFF	TGTGCCAGCAGCGTCACCGGGACTAGCTTCTACAATGAGCAGTTCTTC
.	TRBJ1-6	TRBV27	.	CASSDTFTSPLHF	TGTGCCAGCTCGGACACATTCACTTCACCCCTCCACTTT
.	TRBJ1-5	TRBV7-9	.	CASSLGSTADPQHF	TGTGCCAGCAGCCTCGGGTCCACTGCGGATCCCCAGCATTTT
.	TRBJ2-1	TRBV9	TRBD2	CASSPTGGEVYNEQFF	TGTGCCAGCAGCCCGACGGGAGGGGAGGTCTACAATGAGCAGTTCTTC
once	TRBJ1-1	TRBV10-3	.	CATGNLTEPEAFF	TGTGCCACGGGGAATCTTACGGAGCCTGAAGCTTTCTTT
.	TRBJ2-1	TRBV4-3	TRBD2	CASSQDGTSGLLTWDEQFF	TGCGCCAGCAGCCAAGATGGCACTAGCGGGCTTTTGACGTGGGATGAGCAGTTCTTC
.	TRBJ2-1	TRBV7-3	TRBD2	CASSSGTSGKDSYNEQFF	TGTGCCAGCAGCTCCGGGACTAGCGGAAAAGACTCCTACAATGAGCAGTTCTTC
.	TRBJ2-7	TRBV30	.	CAWKGWGAYEQYF	TGTGCCTGGAAAGGTTGGGGGGCCTACGAGCAGTACTTC
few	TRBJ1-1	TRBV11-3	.	CASSDGRDTEAFF	TGTGCCAGCAGCGACGGCCGGGACACTGAAGCTTTCTTT
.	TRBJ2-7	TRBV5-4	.	CASSTDWSGTYEQYF	TGTGCCAGCAGCACGGACTGGTCTGGCACCTACGAGCAGTACTTC
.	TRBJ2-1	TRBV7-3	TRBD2	CASSLGGSGTYNEQFF	TGTGCCAGCAGCTTAGGGGGTAGCGGGACGTACAATGAGCAGTTCTTC
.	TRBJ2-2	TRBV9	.	CASSVVTGREAGELFF	TGTGCCAGCAGCGTAGTGACGGGAAGAGAAGCCGGGGAGCTGTTTTTT